This paragraph reports one TCR beta chain. This clone was found many times. Its antigen has not been determined. Per-nucleotide qualities are absent, and no much larger clonotype sits a single base away. Other DNA sequences in the same sample also yield this CDR3. Donors were healthy HIV-negative adults with no recently reported acute infections or vaccinations. Every donor was a Caucasian adult living in Nashville, Tennessee, USA. Magnetic negative selection was used to enrich CD4+ T cells, after which naive cells were positively selected on CD45RA and the negative fraction became the memory subset. Blood was obtained by leukapheresis, after which PBMCs were separated by Ficoll-Histopaque density gradient centrifugation and cryopreserved in liquid nitrogen vapor phase. Analytical flow cytometry was used to check the purity and quantity of each magnetically sorted T cell population. Each sorted fraction had its genomic DNA isolated and then quantified by UV absorbance on a Nanodrop 2000c.

The V end loses 0 bases and the J end loses 2 bases, and a stretch of 7 bases separates them. The CDR3 covers 13 residues, taking in both the cysteine and the phenylalanine. Just CDR3 DNA is preserved here, 39 bases in frame from base 1. As encoded in the germline V gene (reference sequence), CDR1 is GTSNPN while CDR2 is SVGIG. Using the deep immunoSEQ assay, multiplex PCR amplified TCR CDR3 regions from genomic DNA. Extracted genomic DNA from each cell subset was spread evenly across all wells of several immunoSEQ 96-well plates, with each plate serving as a replicate. For sorted subsets, around 200 ng genomic DNA, equal to about 30,000 T cell genomes, was loaded into each replicate PCR. Purified libraries were measured with a Qubit 3.0 fluorometer, size-checked on a Bioanalyzer 2100, and measured again with the KAPA Library Quantification kit. Every immunoSEQ 96-well plate was sequenced on a dedicated single-read 150-cycle Illumina NextSeq 550 flow cell. In the original analysis: Because the immunoSEQ output held only junctional sequences and lacked quality scores, the filtering could not match the filtering applied to full-length reads. Sequences were annotated with PyIR, a Python wrapper for IgBLAST v1.9, and V/J genes and CDR3 were assigned using IMGT germline references. Reads were removed for weak V/J assignments (E-value above 1e-6), missing CDR3, stop codons, out-of-frame junctions, or ambiguous translated residues. V3J clonotypes were defined as sequences sharing an identical inferred V gene, J gene, and CDR3 amino acid sequence. Percentage overlap between repertoires was calculated by dividing the number of shared unique clonotypes by the size of the smaller repertoire. Repertoire richness was assessed with RTK rarefaction, the Chao1 estimator, and Recon v2.1 estimates of unobserved clonotypes. OLGA was used to compute generation probabilities for all TCRbeta clonotypes that the gDNA method yielded from a few donors. This is the immuneACCESS table as TCRdb keeps it, with only in-frame sequences that have V and J called. A part of the clones is gone; compared with another copy, unresolved V genes explain less than half, and the rest is unexplained. V and J calls and clone size are copied from that table; D and trimming were computed from the DNA. In all, the sample holds almost 750,000 clones, and approximately 77% of those were seen once. Jointly, the top ten make up about 1.8% of the sample.

The sample belongs to a study of shared clonotypes between healthy human individuals (dated by TCRdb to the early 2020s). In terms of the full investigation: A few men and a couple of women, aged 18 to 49 years, made up the cohort. Between about 0.9 and 9 billion PBMCs per donor were obtained by leukapheresis. Blood TCR repertoires of a handful of healthy adults were deeply sequenced to estimate repertoire size and the extent of clonotype sharing between individuals. Libraries were prepared and TCR repertoires were sequenced by different laboratories using diverse techniques, in order to increase sequencing depth and limit assay-specific biases. Per donor, three plates each were used for CD4 naive and CD4 memory, two for CD8 naive, and one for CD8 memory.

Overall results and qualifications from the work: Rarefaction of sorted-subset datasets indicated incomplete sequencing despite the large sequencing depth. Compared with non-shared clonotypes, clonotypes shared by all four sorted-subset donors had higher generation probabilities. When several donors were compared, the shared fraction of clonotypes was about 5% for naive CD4, more than 3% for naive CD8, more than 2% for memory CD4, and roughly 0.43% for memory CD8. Pairwise subsampling indicated that sequencing depth was expected to affect the degree of clonotype sharing among donors. Estimated clonotype richness was generally larger for naive than for memory subsets. Because the study included a small number of donors, the genetic and exposure-history diversity represented was limited. Sampling was limited to blood, and TCR repertoires in tissue likely differ from TCR repertoires in blood.

The chain links TRBV30 with TRBJ1-1, with no confidently assigned D gene. The receptor was derived from a woman aged 30 to 39 in good health. The sample consisted of memory CD4+ T cells sorted from blood. The cell subset or site label, as the study defines it: CD45RA-negative fraction. The DNA is TGTGCCTGGAGTGTACAGAGAAACACTGAAGCTTTCTTT. This encodes CAWSVQRNTEAFF.